Presented here are 8 T cell receptor beta chains from one specimen sequenced in a study of blood T cells in healthy people across ages. Then a second PCR, running roughly 7 to 11 cycles, was carried out with a sample-barcoded 5' primer and a J-beta primer mix. TCRdb re-derived calls from the 5' RACE reads in MiXCR, one entry per CDR3 protein. Counted here are roughly 800,000 distinct CDR3 sequences, roughly 64% occurring once; the ten biggest clones make up around 22%. Sequencing used blood. These receptors came from a man under 40 in good health.

The rearrangement links TRBV13 to TRBJ1-6; a weak D match, TRBD1 (6 bases). Per the germline V gene, CDR1 is PRHDT and CDR2 is FYEKMQ (reference sequence). V was shortened by 6 bases and J by 8 bases, with 14 bases between the two germline ends. CDR3 length equals 14 residues. CDR3 nucleotide sequence: TGTGCCAGCAGTCTTACAGGGAGGGATTCACCCCTCCACTTT. It specifies CASSLTGRDSPLHF.

The V gene is TRBV10-3, the J gene TRBJ2-7, with D tentatively TRBD2 (6 bases). CDR1 is ENHRY, CDR2 SYGVKD, per germline. The CDR3 runs 16 residues. The V end was cut by 1 base, the J end by 5 bases, with 18 bases between. Written as DNA, the CDR3 is TGTGCCATCAGTGAGTACGCTTCGGGAGCTCGGGACGAGCAGTACTTC. This sequence encodes CAISEYASGARDEQYF.

This clonotype was observed a handful of times. The chain links TRBV11-3 to TRBJ2-6; D might be TRBD1 or TRBD2, each matching 5 bases. The V and J ends lost 0 bases and 7 bases respectively, with 13 bases between them. This CDR3 is 16 amino acids long. Germline V CDR1 and CDR2: SGHNT, YENEEA. The CDR3 DNA sequence: TGTGCCAGCAGCTTAGACGGGGCTGATGAAGCCAACGTCCTGACTTTC. Translating gives CASSLDGADEANVLTF.

This rearrangement joins TRBV7-2 to TRBJ2-5; D might be TRBD2 (7 bases). The germline CDR1 and CDR2 sequences are SGHTA and FQGNSA. The CDR3 is 15 residues long. V was trimmed by 0 bases and J by 7 bases, leaving 15 bases between them. In nucleotides, the CDR3 is TGTGCCAGCAGCTTAGCGGGGGGGCCAGCGGCGACCCAGTACTTC. Its translation is CASSLAGGPAATQYF.

This chain links TRBV20-1 with TRBJ2-3, with 9 bases aligning to TRBD1. The CDR3 covers 14 residues. Germline CDR1 reads DFQATT; CDR2 reads SNEGSKA (reference sequence). V lost 4 bases and J lost 6; bases outside the gene matches: 8. CDR3 DNA: TGCAGTGCTACTAGGAACAGGGGGCACGATACGCAGTATTTT. It codes for CSATRNRGHDTQYF.

In its sample, this clonotype was seen once. J is TRBJ1-2 and V is TRBV29-1, with a tentative D call TRBD1 (6 bases). CDR1 and CDR2 from the germline V gene are SQVTM and ANQGSEA. CDR3 size: 13 residues. Trimming pared 2 bases from V and 4 bases from J, leaving 11 bases between. For the CDR3, the DNA is TGCAGCGTTGAAACAGGGCGAAGCTATGGCTACACCTTC. Protein product: CSVETGRSYGYTF.

V gene TRBV4-3 combines with J gene TRBJ2-1; no clear D gene. This CDR3 contains 15 residues. CDR1 LGHNA and CDR2 YSLEER come from the germline V gene. With 4 bases removed from V and 3 bases from J, the gap between germline ends came to 13 bases. Here the CDR3 DNA reads TGCGCCAGCAGCCTCAAGGGCCCCTTCTACAATGAGCAGTTCTTC. This gives the protein CASSLKGPFYNEQFF.

This chain joins TRBV4-2 and TRBJ1-2, with TRBD1 matching 10 bases. Germline CDR1 reads LGHNA; CDR2 reads YNFKEQ. Trimming at V came to 6 bases and at J to 4 bases, leaving 5 bases not matched to a gene. CDR3 length equals 14 residues. CDR3 coding DNA: TGTGCCAGCAGAGAGACAGGGGGCGTCTATGGCTACACCTTC. Amino acid sequence: CASRETGGVYGYTF.